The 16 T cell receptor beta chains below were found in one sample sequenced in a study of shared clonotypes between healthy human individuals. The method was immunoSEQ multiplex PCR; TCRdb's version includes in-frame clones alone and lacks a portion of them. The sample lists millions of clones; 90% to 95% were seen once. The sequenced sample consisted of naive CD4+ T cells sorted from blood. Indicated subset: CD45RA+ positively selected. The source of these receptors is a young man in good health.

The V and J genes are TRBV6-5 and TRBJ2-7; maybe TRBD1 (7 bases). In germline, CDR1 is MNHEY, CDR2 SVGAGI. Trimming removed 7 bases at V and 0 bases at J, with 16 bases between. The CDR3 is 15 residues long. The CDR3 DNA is TGTGCCAGCACCCAGGGGGGCCTAAGCTCCTACGAGCAGTACTTC. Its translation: CASTQGGLSSYEQYF.

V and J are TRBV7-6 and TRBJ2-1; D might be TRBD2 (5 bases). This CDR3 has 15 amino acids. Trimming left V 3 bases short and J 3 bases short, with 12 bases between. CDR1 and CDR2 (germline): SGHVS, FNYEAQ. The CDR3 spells CASSFRTEDYNEQFF. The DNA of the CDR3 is TGTGCCAGCAGCTTCAGGACGGAGGACTACAATGAGCAGTTCTTC.

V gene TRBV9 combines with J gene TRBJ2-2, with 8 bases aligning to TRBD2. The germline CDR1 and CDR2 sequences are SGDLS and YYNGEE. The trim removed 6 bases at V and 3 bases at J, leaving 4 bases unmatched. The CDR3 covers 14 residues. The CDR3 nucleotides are TGTGCCAGCACGCGGGGGGCATACACCGGGGAGCTGTTTTTT. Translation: CASTRGAYTGELFF.

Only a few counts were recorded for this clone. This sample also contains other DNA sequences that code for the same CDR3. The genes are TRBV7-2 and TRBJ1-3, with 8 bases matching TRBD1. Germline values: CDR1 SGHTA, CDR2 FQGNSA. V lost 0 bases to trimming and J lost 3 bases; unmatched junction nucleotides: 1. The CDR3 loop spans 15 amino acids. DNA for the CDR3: TGTGCCAGCAGCTTAGCGGGGACAGGTGGAAACACCATATATTTT. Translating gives CASSLAGTGGNTIYF.

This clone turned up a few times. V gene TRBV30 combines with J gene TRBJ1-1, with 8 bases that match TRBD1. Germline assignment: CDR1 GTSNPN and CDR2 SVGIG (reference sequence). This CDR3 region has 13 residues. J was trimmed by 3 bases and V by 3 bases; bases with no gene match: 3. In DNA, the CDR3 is TGTGCCTGGAGAGCAGGGGGCTACACTGAAGCTTTCTTT. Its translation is CAWRAGGYTEAFF.

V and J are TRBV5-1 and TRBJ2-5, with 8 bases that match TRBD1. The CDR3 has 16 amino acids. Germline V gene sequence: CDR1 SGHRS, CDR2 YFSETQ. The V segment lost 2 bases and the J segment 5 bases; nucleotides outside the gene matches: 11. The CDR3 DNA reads TGCGCCAGCAGCTTCGATGGACAGGGTCGAGGGGAGACCCAGTACTTC. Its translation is CASSFDGQGRGETQYF.

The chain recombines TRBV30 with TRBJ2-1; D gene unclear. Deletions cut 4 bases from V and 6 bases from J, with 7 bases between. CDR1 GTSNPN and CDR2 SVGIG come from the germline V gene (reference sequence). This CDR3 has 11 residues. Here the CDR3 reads CAWTATNEQFF. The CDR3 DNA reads TGTGCCTGGACAGCCACCAATGAGCAGTTCTTC.

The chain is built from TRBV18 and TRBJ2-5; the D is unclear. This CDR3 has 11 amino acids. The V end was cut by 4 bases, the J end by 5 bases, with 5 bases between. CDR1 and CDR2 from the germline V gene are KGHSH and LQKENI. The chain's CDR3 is CASSRTETQYF. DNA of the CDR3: TGTGCCAGCTCACGGACCGAGACCCAGTACTTC. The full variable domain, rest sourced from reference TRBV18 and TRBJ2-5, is NAGVMQNPRHLVRRRGQEARLRCSPMKGHSHVYWYRQLPEEGLKFMVYLQKENIIDESGMPKERFSAEFPKEGPSILRIQQVVRGDSAAYFCASSRTETQYFGPGTRLLVL.

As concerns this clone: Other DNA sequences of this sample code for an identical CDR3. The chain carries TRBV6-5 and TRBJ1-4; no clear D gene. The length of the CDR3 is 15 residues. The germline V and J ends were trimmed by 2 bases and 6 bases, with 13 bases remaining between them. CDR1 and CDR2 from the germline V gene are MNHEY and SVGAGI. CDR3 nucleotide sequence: TGTGCCAGCAGTTACGGCGGTCGGTCGGATGAAAAACTGTTTTTT. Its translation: CASSYGGRSDEKLFF.

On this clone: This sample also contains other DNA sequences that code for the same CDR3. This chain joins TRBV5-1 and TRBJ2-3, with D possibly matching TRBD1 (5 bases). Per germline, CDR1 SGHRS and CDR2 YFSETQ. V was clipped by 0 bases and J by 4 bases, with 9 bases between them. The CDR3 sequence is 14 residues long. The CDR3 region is CASSLVQGADTQYF. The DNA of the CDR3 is TGCGCCAGCAGCTTGGTTCAAGGGGCAGATACGCAGTATTTT.

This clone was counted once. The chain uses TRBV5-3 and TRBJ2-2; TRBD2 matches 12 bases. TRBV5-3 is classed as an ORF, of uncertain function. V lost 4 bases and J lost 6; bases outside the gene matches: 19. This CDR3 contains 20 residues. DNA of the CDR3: TGTGCCAGAAGCCTGCGGAGGGATAGGACTAGCGGGGTTGGGGCCGGGGAGCTGTTTTTT. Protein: CARSLRRDRTSGVGAGELFF.

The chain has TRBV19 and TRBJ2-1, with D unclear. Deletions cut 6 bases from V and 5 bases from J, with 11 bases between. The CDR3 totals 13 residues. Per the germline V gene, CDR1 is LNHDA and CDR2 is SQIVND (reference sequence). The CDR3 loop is CASSPGLNNEQFF. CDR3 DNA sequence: TGTGCCAGTAGCCCCGGGCTTAACAATGAGCAGTTCTTC. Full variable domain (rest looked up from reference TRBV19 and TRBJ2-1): DGGITQSPKYLFRKEGQNVTLSCEQNLNHDAMYWYRQDPGQGLRLIYYSQIVNDFQKGDIAEGYSVSREKKESFPLTVTSAQKNPTAFYLCASSPGLNNEQFFGPGTRLTVL.

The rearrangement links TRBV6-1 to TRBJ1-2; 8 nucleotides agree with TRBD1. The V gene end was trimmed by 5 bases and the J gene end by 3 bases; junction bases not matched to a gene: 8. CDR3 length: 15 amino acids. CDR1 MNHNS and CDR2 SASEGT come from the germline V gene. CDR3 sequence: CASSRTGNGDYGYTF. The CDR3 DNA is TGTGCCAGCAGTCGGACAGGGAACGGCGACTATGGCTACACCTTC.

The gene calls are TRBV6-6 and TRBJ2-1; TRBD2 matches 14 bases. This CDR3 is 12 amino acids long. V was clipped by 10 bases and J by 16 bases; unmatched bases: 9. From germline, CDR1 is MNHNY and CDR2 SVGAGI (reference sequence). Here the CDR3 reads CATDQGLAGVFF. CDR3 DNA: TGTGCCACCGATCAGGGACTAGCGGGAGTTTTCTTC.

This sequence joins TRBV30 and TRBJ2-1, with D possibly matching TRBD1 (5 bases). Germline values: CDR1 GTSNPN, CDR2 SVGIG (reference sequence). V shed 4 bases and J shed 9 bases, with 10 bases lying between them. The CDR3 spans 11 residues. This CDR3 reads CAWTGLAEQFF. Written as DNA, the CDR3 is TGTGCCTGGACAGGGTTGGCTGAGCAGTTCTTC.

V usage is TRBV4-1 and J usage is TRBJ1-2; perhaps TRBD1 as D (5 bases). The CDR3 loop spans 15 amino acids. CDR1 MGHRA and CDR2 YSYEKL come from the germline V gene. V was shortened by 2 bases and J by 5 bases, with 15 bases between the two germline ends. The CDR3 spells CASSQTLTEPYGYTF. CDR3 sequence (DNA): TGCGCCAGCAGCCAAACTTTGACAGAGCCATATGGCTACACCTTC.